The source of this T cell receptor (beta chain) is a study of T cell changes during pregnancy in multiple sclerosis. The CDR3 is made up of 17 amino acids. CDR1 and CDR2 from the germline V gene are SGHTA and FQGTGA. The J segment lost 4 bases and the V segment lost 5 bases, leaving 10 bases of the junction unmatched. Sequencing was performed with immunoSEQ multiplex PCR; in TCRdb, only in-frame clones are kept and a portion is missing. The sample lists fewer than 90,000 clones; under 95% were seen once. The chain employs TRBV7-3 and TRBJ1-5, with 11 bases matching TRBD1. Sequenced here: peripheral blood, sampled in the second trimester of pregnancy. The origin of this receptor is a female donor with multiple sclerosis, enrolled in a pregnancy study. CDR3 nucleotides: TGTGCCAGCAGCCTGTATCCCGGGACAGGGGGGAATCAGCCCCAGCATTTT. Translating gives CASSLYPGTGGNQPQHF.